Presented here are 13 T cell receptor beta chains from one specimen sequenced in a study of PD-1 blockade in mismatch repair-deficient tumors. Time point: approximately eleven-day in vitro stimulation with candidate neoantigen peptide 4. Sequencing used immunoSEQ multiplex PCR; TCRdb keeps in-frame clones, though not all of them. The sample carries 13,000 to 15,000 clones, 80% to 85% recorded once. These receptors have no known antigen. Material: cells cultured in vitro, obtained from a patient treated with pembrolizumab. The receptors stem from an adult with mismatch repair-deficient cancer.

V gene TRBV28 combines with J gene TRBJ1-1; no firm D call. The CDR3 consists of 13 residues. The V end was cut by 5 bases, the J end by 0 bases, with 7 bases between. The germline V gene encodes CDR1 MDHEN and CDR2 SYDVKM. CDR3 loop: CASSAVMNTEAFF. CDR3 bases: TGTGCCAGCAGTGCCGTGATGAACACTGAAGCTTTCTTT. Together with reference TRBV28 and TRBJ1-1, the CDR3 gives the full variable domain: DVKVTQSSRYLVKRTGEKVFLECVQDMDHENMFWYRQDPGLGLRLIYFSYDVKMKEKGDIPEGYSVSREKKERFSLILESASTNQTSMYLCASSAVMNTEAFFGQGTRLTVV.

The chain carries TRBV4-2 and TRBJ2-7, with 8 bases matching TRBD2. CDR1 and CDR2 (germline): LGHNA, YNFKEQ. CDR3 length equals 16 residues. Trimming took 0 bases from V and 3 from J; bases not matched to a gene: 7. The CDR3 region is CASSQDWGLVSYEQYF. DNA for the CDR3: TGTGCCAGCAGCCAAGATTGGGGACTAGTAAGCTACGAGCAGTACTTC.

The chain employs TRBV7-9 and TRBJ1-1, with D perhaps TRBD1 (5 bases). Trimming stripped 5 bases from V and 0 bases from J, with 16 bases between. CDR1 is SEHNR, CDR2 FQNEAQ, per germline (reference sequence). The CDR3 has 16 residues. The CDR3 nucleotides are TGTGCCAGCAGCATGGGACCGCCCATAATGAACACTGAAGCTTTCTTT. It specifies CASSMGPPIMNTEAFF.

This sequence joins TRBV15 and TRBJ1-4; tentatively, D is TRBD1 (5 bases). Trimming shortened V by 5 bases and J by 5 bases, and 12 bases separated the two germline ends. Germline loops: CDR1 LNHNV, CDR2 YYDKDF (reference sequence). This CDR3 has 14 residues. This CDR3 reads CATSSRGENEKLFF. The DNA for the CDR3 is TGTGCCACCAGCTCTAGGGGCGAAAATGAAAAACTGTTTTTT.

The chain joins TRBV7-8 to TRBJ2-7; TRBD1 agrees at 8 bases. The junction had 5 bases not matched to a gene; V was cut back by 4 bases and J by 0 bases. Germline V lookup: CDR1 SGHVS, CDR2 FQNEAQ. This CDR3 is 15 amino acids long. The CDR3 region is CASSSGQGPSYEQYF. The CDR3 region has the DNA TGTGCCAGCAGCTCAGGACAGGGACCCTCCTACGAGCAGTACTTC.

There are a few counts of this clone. The chain employs TRBV6-1 and TRBJ1-5, with 7 bases fitting TRBD1. Germline V gene data show CDR1 as MNHNS and CDR2 as SASEGT. The CDR3 is made up of 15 amino acids. The V and J ends lost 3 bases and 3 bases, in that order; junction bases with no gene match: 5. CDR3 protein: CASSDRDRANQPQHF. CDR3 nucleotide sequence: TGTGCCAGCAGTGACCGCGACAGGGCCAATCAGCCCCAGCATTTT.

The rearrangement uses TRBV29-1 and TRBJ1-4; D ambiguous. The CDR3 sequence is 12 residues long. CDR1 is SQVTM and CDR2 is ANQGSEA in the germline V gene. Between the trimmed V and J ends, which lost 1 base and 13 bases, there was a span of 13 bases. For the CDR3, the DNA is TGCAGCGTTGAAGTTGGTAGAGGGCTACTGTTTTTT. It encodes CSVEVGRGLLFF.

The chain links TRBV30 to TRBJ2-1, with a possible D match to TRBD2 (5 bases). Trimming stripped 1 base from V and 10 bases from J, with 20 bases between. This CDR3 contains 15 residues. Germline V lookup: CDR1 GTSNPN, CDR2 SVGIG (reference sequence). CDR3 DNA: TGTGCCTGGAGTGAGGAACCCGGGGTTTCCGAGGAGCAGTTCTTC. This translates into CAWSEEPGVSEEQFF.

The V and J genes are TRBV28 and TRBJ1-1; D unclear. There are 15 residues in the CDR3. The V gene's germline CDR1 is MDHEN and CDR2 SYDVKM. The germline V and J ends were trimmed by 3 bases and 1 base, with 12 bases remaining between them. In nucleotides, the CDR3 is TGTGCCAGCAGTTTCTTTACAGAAACGAACACTGAAGCTTTCTTT. It encodes CASSFFTETNTEAFF.

CDR3 in DNA: TGTGCCAGCAGTTTATGGAGGGGAGAGCAATCAGCCCAGCATTTT. It translates to CASSLWRGEQSAQHF. The gene calls are TRBV28 and TRBJ1-5, with D possibly TRBD1 on 5 matching bases. From germline, CDR1 is MDHEN and CDR2 SYDVKM. The CDR3 loop spans 15 amino acids. Trimming left V 0 bases short and J 11 bases short, with 17 bases between. The full variable domain, its missing parts supplied by reference TRBV28 and TRBJ1-5, is DVKVTQSSRYLVKRTGEKVFLECVQDMDHENMFWYRQDPGLGLRLIYFSYDVKMKEKGDIPEGYSVSREKKERFSLILESASTNQTSMYLCASSLWRGEQSAQHFGDGTRLSIL.

The V gene is TRBV6-1, the J gene TRBJ2-5; D not resolved. The germline gives CDR1 MNHNS, CDR2 SASEGT. The CDR3 has 12 amino acids. Trimming took 5 bases from V and 2 from J, leaving 6 bases between them. CDR3 DNA sequence: TGTGCCAGCAGTCTAGTGCAAGAGACCCAGTACTTC. Translated: CASSLVQETQYF.

The rearrangement uses TRBV15 and TRBJ2-7; TRBD1 matches 10 bases. Per germline, CDR1 LNHNV and CDR2 YYDKDF (reference sequence). The J segment lost 5 bases and the V segment lost 3 bases, leaving 10 bases of the junction unmatched. The CDR3 is 16 amino acids. The CDR3 DNA follows: TGTGCCACCAGCAGGGGGGTGGGGACAGGGGACCACGAGCAGTACTTC. Translated: CATSRGVGTGDHEQYF.

The chain combines TRBV4-1 with TRBJ1-5; D is unresolved. Germline V gene data show CDR1 as MGHRA and CDR2 as YSYEKL. The CDR3 covers 15 residues. The V end lost 0 bases, the J end lost 10 bases, and 16 bases lay between the germline ends. For the CDR3, the DNA is TGCGCCAGCAGCCAAGATACGGGCAGAGACGACCCCCAGCATTTT. Translated: CASSQDTGRDDPQHF.